A single sample is the source of the 20 T cell receptor beta chains below, sequenced in a study of T cell responses to AZD1222 COVID-19 vaccine. Measured with immunoSEQ multiplex PCR; TCRdb has only the in-frame clones, and not every one. The sample includes roughly 180,000 clones, roughly 90% of them seen just once. Sequenced here: peripheral blood, sampled 28 days after the second AZD1222 dose. The receptors were gathered from an adult who received the AZD1222 COVID-19 vaccine.

The chain joins TRBV27 to TRBJ1-6; D possibly corresponds to TRBD1 (5 bases). Trimming left V 1 base short and J 7 bases short, with 8 bases between. The germline gives CDR1 MNHEY, CDR2 SMNVEV (reference sequence). CDR3 length equals 14 residues. CDR3 residues: CASSLFRGNSPLHF. The CDR3, as DNA: TGTGCCAGCAGTTTATTCCGGGGGAATTCACCCCTCCACTTT.

This clone was recorded once. For the CDR3, the DNA is TGTGCCAGCCGTGGGCAGGGGATCACTGAAGCTTTCTTT. Its protein product is CASRGQGITEAFF. The V gene is TRBV28, the J gene TRBJ1-1, with a weak D call TRBD1 (6 bases). The ends were cut back, 8 bases at V and 4 bases at J, with 14 bases in the middle. In germline, CDR1 is MDHEN, CDR2 SYDVKM. The CDR3 is made up of 13 amino acids.

This clone turned up a few times. The genes are TRBV10-2 and TRBJ2-7, with no clear D. V lost 6 bases and J lost 0, with 9 bases in between. Per the germline V gene, CDR1 is WSHSY and CDR2 is SAAADI. This CDR3 has 13 residues. The CDR3 region is CASRDTSSYEQYF. In nucleotides, the CDR3 is TGCGCCAGCAGAGACACGAGCTCCTACGAGCAGTACTTC.

This chain uses TRBV27 with TRBJ1-1; D may be TRBD1 (5 bases). CDR3 length equals 16 residues. CDR1 MNHEY and CDR2 SMNVEV come from the germline V gene (reference sequence). Trimming took 2 bases from V and 0 from J, leaving 13 bases between them. This CDR3 reads CASSLEGQYMNTEAFF. The CDR3 DNA reads TGTGCCAGCAGTTTAGAGGGGCAGTACATGAACACTGAAGCTTTCTTT.

The J gene is TRBJ2-5, the V gene TRBV28, with D possibly TRBD1 on 5 matching bases. The germline CDR1 and CDR2 sequences are MDHEN and SYDVKM. CDR3 length equals 11 residues. The germline V and J ends were trimmed by 5 bases and 7 bases, with 8 bases remaining between them. The CDR3 protein is CASSLQGTQYF. The CDR3 coding sequence is TGTGCCAGCAGTCTCCAGGGGACCCAGTACTTC. Supplemented by reference TRBV28 and TRBJ2-5, the full variable domain reads DVKVTQSSRYLVKRTGEKVFLECVQDMDHENMFWYRQDPGLGLRLIYFSYDVKMKEKGDIPEGYSVSREKKERFSLILESASTNQTSMYLCASSLQGTQYFGPGTRLLVL.

The gene calls are TRBV11-2 and TRBJ1-1, with D perhaps matching TRBD1 (5 bases). Germline V lookup: CDR1 SGHAT, CDR2 FQNNGV. This CDR3 has 17 amino acids. The V gene lost 4 bases and the J gene lost 3 bases, with 21 bases spanning the gap. The chain's CDR3 is CASSSRQRGEGYTEAFF. The CDR3 nucleotides read TGTGCCAGCAGCTCCAGACAAAGGGGCGAGGGGTACACTGAAGCTTTCTTT.

The CDR3 DNA is TGTGCCAGCAGTACACTTCCAACTAATGAAAAACTGTTTTTT. Its protein product is CASSTLPTNEKLFF. The gene calls are TRBV27 and TRBJ1-4; D remains ambiguous. CDR1 is MNHEY, CDR2 SMNVEV, per germline (reference sequence). The CDR3 runs to 14 residues. Trimming pared 5 bases from V and 0 bases from J, leaving 7 bases between.

The genes are TRBV15 and TRBJ1-2; unclear D gene. V was trimmed by 8 bases and J by 3 bases, leaving 13 bases between them. The CDR3 extends over 13 amino acids. Germline-derived CDR1 and CDR2 are LNHNV and YYDKDF (reference sequence). This CDR3 is CATGPKGHYGYTF. DNA for the CDR3: TGTGCCACCGGGCCGAAGGGCCACTATGGCTACACCTTC.

The CDR3 reads CASSAISSGTGALGYTF. CDR3 DNA sequence: TGTGCCAGCAGCGCTATATCTTCCGGGACAGGGGCTCTTGGCTACACCTTC. The chain recombines TRBV11-2 with TRBJ1-2, with 10 positions matching TRBD1. Germline V gives CDR1 SGHAT, CDR2 FQNNGV. CDR3 size: 17 residues. V lost 5 bases and J lost 7; bases outside the gene matches: 16.

This clone showed up just once. The chain combines TRBV4-1 with TRBJ1-4, with D possibly TRBD1 on 5 matching bases. V lost 0 bases and J lost 7, with 12 bases in between. Germline loops: CDR1 MGHRA, CDR2 YSYEKL. The length of the CDR3 is 15 residues. CDR3 residues: CASSQEGEEGEKLFF. The CDR3 coding sequence is TGCGCCAGCAGCCAAGAAGGGGAAGAGGGTGAAAAACTGTTTTTT.

This rearrangement joins TRBV9 to TRBJ2-7; no clear D gene. CDR3 length: 14 amino acids. V was clipped by 0 bases and J by 2 bases, with 9 bases between them. The V gene's germline CDR1 is SGDLS and CDR2 YYNGEE. The CDR3 sequence is CASSVGLDTYEQYF. CDR3 bases: TGTGCCAGCAGCGTAGGGCTAGACACCTACGAGCAGTACTTC.

This chain links TRBV20-1 with TRBJ1-2, with D hard to call. The CDR3 extends over 10 amino acids. Deletions cut 6 bases from V and 6 bases from J, with 8 bases between. Germline-derived CDR1 and CDR2 are DFQATT and SNEGSKA (reference sequence). DNA for the CDR3: TGCAGTGCCTTACCAAATGGCTACACCTTC. The encoded protein is CSALPNGYTF.

The gene calls are TRBV21-1 and TRBJ2-1; the table's D gene call, TRBD1, was not cross checked with the DNA. TRBV21-1 is reported as a pseudogene. CDR3 length: 15 residues. CDR3 sequence (DNA): TGTGCCAGCAACAAAGCTACAGTCTCCTACAATGAGCAGTTCTTC. Translated: CASNKATVSYNEQFF.

As concerns this clone: One base away lies a much larger clone, so this may be a sequencing read error. This chain links TRBV2 with TRBJ2-1, with TRBD2 matching 14 bases. Germline-derived CDR1 and CDR2 are SNHLY and FYNNEI. The ends lost 5 bases at V and 6 bases at J; junction bases unmatched: 3. CDR3 length: 15 amino acids. For the CDR3, the DNA is TGTGCCAGCAGTCCCGGGACTAGCGGGAGCAATGAGCAGTTCTTC. This codes for CASSPGTSGSNEQFF. Combining the CDR3 with reference TRBV2 and TRBJ2-1 gives the whole variable domain EPEVTQTPSHQVTQMGQEVILRCVPISNHLYFYWYRQILGQKVEFLVSFYNNEISEKSEIFDDQFSVERPDGSNFTLKIRSTKLEDSAMYFCASSPGTSGSNEQFFGPGTRLTVL.

The V gene is TRBV28, the J gene TRBJ1-6; D possibly corresponds to TRBD1 (5 bases). Germline lookup yields CDR1 MDHEN and CDR2 SYDVKM. Between the trimmed V and J ends, which lost 1 base and 8 bases, there was a span of 15 bases. The CDR3 totals 16 residues. This CDR3 is CASSLYGRAQYSPLHF. In DNA, the CDR3 is TGTGCCAGCAGTTTATATGGCAGGGCCCAATATTCACCCCTCCACTTT.

Only one count was recorded for this clone. The junction differs from germline at one of its ends, possibly a read error. The chain employs TRBV6-1 and TRBJ1-5; weak D call: TRBD1 (5 bases). The germline CDR1 and CDR2 sequences are MNHNS and SASEGT. This CDR3 spans 14 amino acids. The CDR3 loop reads CASREGVTNQPQHF. CDR3 nucleotide sequence: TGTGCCAGCAGAGAAGGGGTAACAAATCAGCCCCAGCATTTT.

The chain has TRBV7-9 and TRBJ1-4; D might be TRBD1 (6 bases). The CDR3 has 14 residues. Trimming stripped 5 bases from V and 4 bases from J, with 11 bases between. Germline V CDR1 and CDR2: SEHNR, FQNEAQ (reference sequence). The CDR3 loop reads CASSPDRINEKLFF. The CDR3 region has the DNA TGTGCCAGCAGCCCGGACAGAATTAATGAAAAACTGTTTTTT.

The rearrangement links TRBV6-5 to TRBJ2-7; perhaps TRBD2 as D (7 bases). V lost 2 bases, J lost 5 bases, and 13 bases lay in between. CDR1 and CDR2 (germline): MNHEY, SVGAGI. This CDR3 region has 14 residues. In DNA form, the CDR3 reads TGTGCCAGCAGTTACCTAGGGGGGGGACACGAGCAGTACTTC. Translation: CASSYLGGGHEQYF.

V gene TRBV28 combines with J gene TRBJ1-2; no firm D call. Germline V gives CDR1 MDHEN, CDR2 SYDVKM. This CDR3 comprises 14 residues. V was trimmed by 5 bases and J by 1 base, leaving 11 bases between them. CDR3 DNA: TGTGCCAGCAGTACTCCGGGGTTTAACTATGGCTACACCTTC. It is translated as CASSTPGFNYGYTF.

This rearrangement joins TRBV7-8 to TRBJ1-6; D not certain. CDR1 SGHVS and CDR2 FQNEAQ come from the germline V gene. Trimming removed 2 bases at V and 6 bases at J, with 20 bases between. This CDR3 has 18 residues. The CDR3 region is CASSLSRGPMAINSPLHF. The CDR3, as DNA: TGTGCCAGCAGCTTAAGTCGTGGCCCCATGGCAATTAATTCACCCCTCCACTTT.